Following are 24 T cell receptor beta chains from one sample sequenced in a study of blood T cell repertoires in COVID-19. The protocol was immunoSEQ multiplex PCR, while the TCRdb copy is restricted to in-frame clones and leaves out a portion. The sample has under 250,000 clones, about four fifths seen once. Material: peripheral blood. These receptors originate from a young woman with acute or convalescent COVID-19.

This clone was detected only a few times. V is TRBV5-1 and J is TRBJ1-6; 7 nucleotides match TRBD1. V gave up 0 bases and J gave up 7 bases; unmatched junction bases: 7. This CDR3 region has 16 residues. CDR1 SGHRS and CDR2 YFSETQ come from the germline V gene. Here the CDR3 reads CASSLEGAIANSPLHF. For the CDR3, the DNA is TGCGCCAGCAGCTTGGAGGGGGCAATCGCAAATTCACCCCTCCACTTT.

This chain links TRBV27 with TRBJ1-1; TRBD1 might be the D (6 bases). CDR3 size: 13 residues. Trimming removed 3 bases at V and 4 bases at J, with 9 bases between. Per germline, CDR1 MNHEY and CDR2 SMNVEV (reference sequence). CDR3 in DNA: TGTGCCAGCAGTTTCTCAGGGGCCACTGAAGCTTTCTTT. As protein: CASSFSGATEAFF.

V and J are TRBV18 and TRBJ2-7; TRBD1 might be the D (6 bases). This CDR3 region has 14 residues. Germline V gene sequence: CDR1 KGHSH, CDR2 LQKENI. V dropped 6 bases and J dropped 3 bases, with 15 bases sitting between them. This CDR3 is CASSPSGRGYEQYF. The CDR3 nucleotides are TGTGCCAGCTCGCCAAGTGGCAGGGGCTACGAGCAGTACTTC.

This clone was detected once. This rearrangement joins TRBV14 to TRBJ1-2; no definite D call. This CDR3 has 16 residues. Trimming took 2 bases from V and 9 from J, leaving 22 bases between them. Per the germline V gene, CDR1 is SGHDN and CDR2 is FVKESK. The CDR3 protein is CASSQTLLGADWRYTF. The CDR3 DNA reads TGTGCCAGCAGCCAAACCCTTCTCGGAGCGGACTGGCGCTACACCTTC. Variable domain in full (rest from reference TRBV14 and TRBJ1-2): EAGVTQFPSHSVIEKGQTVTLRCDPISGHDNLYWYRRVMGKEIKFLLHFVKESKQDESGMPNNRFLAERTGGTYSTLKVQPAELEDSGVYFCASSQTLLGADWRYTFGSGTRLTVV.

The chain has TRBV6-5 and TRBJ1-2, with TRBD1 as a possible D gene (6 bases). Germline-derived CDR1 and CDR2 are MNHEY and SVGAGI. This CDR3 region has 12 residues. V dropped 8 bases and J dropped 6 bases, with 13 bases sitting between them. The CDR3 region is CASGPGGHGYTF. The CDR3 coding sequence is TGTGCCAGCGGCCCGGGGGGGCATGGCTACACCTTC.

The rearrangement uses TRBV7-2 and TRBJ2-1; D not resolved. The germline V and J ends were trimmed by 1 base and 9 bases, with 7 bases remaining between them. This CDR3 is built from 12 residues. Germline-derived CDR1 and CDR2 are SGHTA and FQGNSA. The CDR3 DNA reads TGTGCCAGCAGCTTAGGAGCCGGTGAGCAGTTCTTC. As protein: CASSLGAGEQFF.

This clone was picked up one time. The V call is TRBV24-1, the J call TRBJ1-6; 11 nucleotides agree with TRBD1. The junction had 5 bases not matched to a gene; V was cut back by 3 bases and J by 11 bases. In germline, CDR1 is KGHDR, CDR2 SFDVKD. The CDR3 consists of 15 residues. For the CDR3, the DNA is TGTGCCACCAGTGATAGGACAGGGGGCATTCCACCCCTCCACTTT. Translated, it gives CATSDRTGGIPPLHF.

This chain connects TRBV12-3 or TRBV12-4 to TRBJ1-1; 7 nucleotides line up with TRBD1. V shed 7 bases, J shed 7 bases, and the junction held 3 bases outside the gene matches. This CDR3 spans 11 amino acids. CDR3 DNA: TGTGCCAGCAACAGACAGGGTGAAGCTTTCTTT. This encodes CASNRQGEAFF.

This clone was seen once. The chain has TRBV5-1 and TRBJ2-7; 8 bases match TRBD1. The CDR3 spans 15 residues. The V and J ends lost 1 base and 0 bases, in that order; junction bases with no gene match: 3. Per germline, CDR1 SGHRS and CDR2 YFSETQ. The CDR3: CASSLRQGSSYEQYF. DNA for the CDR3: TGCGCCAGCAGCTTGAGACAGGGGAGCTCCTACGAGCAGTACTTC.

CDR3 sequence reads: CASSLQMQQETQYF. The CDR3 nucleotides read TGTGCCAGCAGCTTACAGATGCAGCAAGAGACCCAGTACTTC. The chain uses TRBV11-2 and TRBJ2-5; D not certain. CDR3 length: 14 residues. V lost 2 bases to trimming and J lost 2 bases, with 9 bases between them. The germline gives CDR1 SGHAT, CDR2 FQNNGV.

The chain uses TRBV5-4 and TRBJ2-7, with D possibly being TRBD2 (6 bases). The V end was cut by 1 base, the J end by 6 bases, with 17 bases between. The CDR3 loop spans 15 amino acids. Germline CDR1 SGHNT, CDR2 YYREEE (reference sequence). CDR3 sequence: CASSLLGRGEFEQYF. CDR3 bases: TGTGCCAGCAGCTTGTTGGGGCGGGGCGAATTCGAGCAGTACTTC.

There are a few counts of this clone. The chain links TRBV3-1 (or the pseudogene TRBV3-2) to TRBJ2-7, with TRBD1 identical over 7 bases. In germline, CDR1 is LGHDT, CDR2 YNNKEL (reference sequence). V dropped 3 bases and J dropped 3; count of bases not matched to a gene: 5. The CDR3 has 14 amino acids. The CDR3 loop reads CASSHGQALYEQYF. The CDR3 DNA is TGTGCCAGCAGCCACGGACAGGCCCTCTACGAGCAGTACTTC.

This clone was counted between two and nine times. CDR3 amino acids: CASSQDLVAGRTDTQYF. The CDR3 nucleotides are TGCGCCAGCAGCCAAGATTTAGTAGCGGGACGCACAGATACGCAGTATTTT. The V gene is TRBV4-1, the J gene TRBJ2-3, with 8 bases matching TRBD2. Germline V lookup: CDR1 MGHRA, CDR2 YSYEKL. CDR3 length: 17 residues. The J segment lost 1 base and the V segment lost 0 bases, leaving 6 bases of the junction unmatched.

The genes are TRBV6-5 and TRBJ2-7; D perhaps matches TRBD2 (6 bases). CDR1 and CDR2 from the germline V gene are MNHEY and SVGAGI. Trimming pared 9 bases from V and 5 bases from J, leaving 11 bases between. CDR3 length equals 11 residues. CDR3: CASHGEDEQYF. In DNA, the CDR3 is TGTGCCAGTCATGGGGAGGACGAGCAGTACTTC.

The CDR3 DNA reads TGTGCCAGCAGTCCCGAGGGACAGGGGGTTCCTGAAGCTTTCTTT. It is translated as CASSPEGQGVPEAFF. V is TRBV27 and J is TRBJ1-1, with 11 nucleotides matching TRBD1. Germline V lookup: CDR1 MNHEY, CDR2 SMNVEV (reference sequence). Trimming took 5 bases from V and 6 from J; bases not matched to a gene: 8. This CDR3 spans 15 amino acids.

The chain employs TRBV29-1 and TRBJ1-4; perhaps TRBD1 as D (6 bases). The CDR3 consists of 15 residues. V lost 1 base to trimming and J lost 0 bases, with 9 bases between them. The germline V gene encodes CDR1 SQVTM and CDR2 ANQGSEA. The CDR3 DNA reads TGCAGCGTTGAAGGGGGACAAGCAACTAATGAAAAACTGTTTTTT. Translated: CSVEGGQATNEKLFF.

CDR3 nucleotide sequence: TGTGCCAGCAGCTTACCGTCAATCCTAGTCTCATATGAGACCCAGTACTTC. Translated, it gives CASSLPSILVSYETQYF. The rearrangement joins TRBV7-9 to TRBJ2-5, with unresolved D. V lost 2 bases to trimming and J lost 5 bases, with 21 bases between them. The CDR3 is 17 amino acids. CDR1 and CDR2 (germline): SEHNR, FQNEAQ (reference sequence). The full variable domain, in which reference TRBV7-9 and TRBJ2-5 provide the parts outside the CDR3, is DTGVSQNPRHKITKRGQNVTFRCDPISEHNRLYWYRQTLGQGPEFLTYFQNEAQLEKSRLLSDRFSAERPKGSFSTLEIQRTEQGDSAMYLCASSLPSILVSYETQYFGPGTRLLVL.

The CDR3 nucleotides are TGTGCCAGCAGTTACTCGACAGGGAAGGTTTCACCCCTCCACTTT. Translated: CASSYSTGKVSPLHF. V gene TRBV6-2 or TRBV6-3 combines with J gene TRBJ1-6; TRBD1 matches 7 bases. Germline assignment: CDR1 MNHEY and CDR2 SVGEGT. The trim removed 0 bases at V and 9 bases at J, leaving 5 bases unmatched. The length of the CDR3 is 15 residues.

The V gene is TRBV7-2, the J gene TRBJ2-1; TRBD2 matches 9 bases. Germline-derived CDR1 and CDR2 are SGHTA and FQGNSA. The CDR3 has 19 amino acids. V shed 4 bases and J 3 bases; nucleotides not matched to a gene: 16. The CDR3 loop is CASSSRPPLAGISYNEQFF. The CDR3 nucleotides read TGTGCCAGCAGCTCTAGGCCCCCCCTAGCGGGAATCAGCTACAATGAGCAGTTCTTC.

This clone has just a few counts. Other DNA variants within this sample encode the same CDR3. The chain recombines TRBV6-5 with TRBJ1-1; 7 bases are a match to TRBD1. Germline V gene lookup returns CDR1 MNHEY and CDR2 SVGAGI. Unmatched junction bases numbered 6, after V lost 0 bases and J lost 5 bases. CDR3 length equals 15 residues. The CDR3 is CASSYSTQGRTEAFF. The CDR3 bases are TGTGCCAGCAGTTACTCGACACAGGGGAGGACTGAAGCTTTCTTT.

This chain joins TRBV30 and TRBJ2-7; 7 bases match TRBD1. Trimming removed 4 bases from V and 6 bases from J; junction bases left unmatched: 6. The CDR3 loop spans 12 amino acids. Per the germline V gene, CDR1 is GTSNPN and CDR2 is SVGIG (reference sequence). This CDR3 reads CAWTNTGVEQYF. The CDR3 DNA sequence: TGTGCCTGGACCAATACAGGGGTCGAGCAGTACTTC.

The chain employs TRBV5-5 and TRBJ1-4, with 7 nucleotides matching TRBD1. V lost 1 base and J lost 5; bases outside the gene matches: 8. There are 16 residues in the CDR3. Looked up from germline, CDR1 is SGHKS and CDR2 is YYEKEE (reference sequence). The CDR3 nucleotides are TGTGCCAGCAGCTTGACGCCGGGACAGAAGAATGAAAAACTGTTTTTT. Translating gives CASSLTPGQKNEKLFF. The whole variable domain, remainder taken from reference TRBV5-5 and TRBJ1-4, is DAGVTQSPTHLIKTRGQQVTLRCSPISGHKSVSWYQQVLGQGPQFIFQYYEKEERGRGNFPDRFSARQFPNYSSELNVNALLLGDSALYLCASSLTPGQKNEKLFFGSGTQLSVL.

This chain uses TRBV27 with TRBJ1-6; 8 bases match TRBD1. The V and J ends lost 7 bases and 7 bases, in that order; junction bases with no gene match: 9. CDR3 size: 15 residues. Germline CDR1 and CDR2: MNHEY and SMNVEV (reference sequence). CDR3 in amino acids: CASNLQGAWNSPLHF. CDR3 sequence (DNA): TGTGCCAGCAACTTGCAGGGGGCCTGGAATTCACCCCTCCACTTT.

This rearrangement joins TRBV7-9 to TRBJ2-7; D may be TRBD2 (5 bases). The CDR3 sequence is 12 residues long. The V end was cut by 11 bases, the J end by 0 bases, with 11 bases between. Looked up from germline, CDR1 is SEHNR and CDR2 is FQNEAQ (reference sequence). The CDR3 coding sequence is TGTGCCGGAGGCGAAACCTCCTACGAGCAGTACTTC. Its translation: CAGGETSYEQYF.